Reported below is one T cell receptor (beta chain). Sequenced by immunoSEQ multiplex PCR; TCRdb stores in-frame clones only, minus some. The sample has roughly 1,800,000 clones, just under 95% seen once. V was clipped by 1 base and J by 4 bases; unmatched bases: 7. From germline, CDR1 is SEHNR and CDR2 FQNEAQ (reference sequence). The CDR3 runs to 16 residues. The data are from a study of shared clonotypes between healthy human individuals. Positive CCR7 selection of CD45RO-negative cells yielded the naive CD8 cells, and terminally differentiated effector memory CD45RA+ cells were excluded. The sequenced material came from naive CD8+ T cells sorted from blood. This rearrangement joins TRBV7-9 to TRBJ2-1; 7 nucleotides align to TRBD2. This TCR came from a man aged 18 to 35 in good health. The CDR3 bases are TGTGCCAGCAGCTTAGTTCGGGGGGAAGAATACAATGAGCAGTTCTTC. Its translation: CASSLVRGEEYNEQFF.